Presented here are 27 T cell receptor beta chains from one specimen sequenced in a study of T cell clonality in common variable immunodeficiency. Measured with immunoSEQ multiplex PCR; TCRdb has only the in-frame clones, and not every one. The specimen has tens of thousands of clones, none found just once. Source material: peripheral blood mononuclear cells. All receptors come from a person between 18 and 75 years old in good health.

This clone appeared many times. From the germline J gene comes the end of the CDR3, since the read stops 3 residues before it. The chain uses TRBV7-8 and TRBJ1-1; D might be TRBD1 (6 bases). The V gene lost 7 bases and the J gene lost 0 bases, with 12 bases spanning the gap. The CDR3 runs to 14 residues. Germline values: CDR1 SGHVS, CDR2 FQNEAQ. CDR3 DNA, as far as it was read: TGTGCCAGCAATGGGGGCCTCATGAACACTGAA. Translation gives CASNGGLMNTE. The whole CDR3 reads CASNGGLMNTEAFF.

This clone was counted a few times. The CDR3 extends 3 residues past the end of the read, so its final part is completed from the germline J gene. The chain joins TRBV7-9 to TRBJ2-4, with a weak D call TRBD1 (6 bases). The CDR3 has 15 residues. Per the germline V gene, CDR1 is SEHNR and CDR2 is FQNEAQ (reference sequence). CDR3 amino acids: CASSLDGGINYGQYF. The DNA read from the CDR3 is TGTGCCAGCAGCTTAGATGGGGGCATAAACTATGGT.

This clone appeared many times. Sequencing ends 3 residues short of the CDR3 end; the germline J gene provides the rest. V usage is TRBV5-1 and J usage is TRBJ2-1; 11 bases are shared with TRBD2. Germline trimming cut 5 bases from V and 5 bases from J; bases unmatched to any gene: 6. There are 15 residues in the CDR3. Germline values: CDR1 SGHRS, CDR2 YFSETQ. The covered CDR3 bases are TGCGCCAGCAGGGGGACTAGCGGAGCGCACAATGAG. Translated, it gives CASRGTSGAHNE. The CDR3 in full is CASRGTSGAHNEQFF.

This clone occurred many times. The part of the CDR3 DNA that was read is TGCAGTGCTAGAGAAGGGGTTACTCCGTATGAG. Translating it yields CSAREGVTPYE. The entire CDR3 is CSAREGVTPYEQFF. The chain uses TRBV20-1 and TRBJ2-1, with a weak D call TRBD1 (5 bases). The CDR3 is cut off 3 residues early in the read; its end comes from the germline J gene. The germline CDR1 and CDR2 sequences are DFQATT and SNEGSKA (reference sequence). CDR3 length equals 14 residues. The V end lost 0 bases, the J end lost 8 bases, and 14 bases lay between the germline ends.

This clone was seen many times. The CDR3 extends 3 residues past the end of the read, so its final part is completed from the germline J gene. V and J are TRBV20-1 and TRBJ1-1, with D possibly being TRBD1 (5 bases). This CDR3 comprises 12 residues. Germline loops: CDR1 DFQATT, CDR2 SNEGSKA (reference sequence). The CDR3: CSASWLEGKAFF. Incomplete CDR3 DNA: TGCAGTGCAAGTTGGTTGGAGGGGAAA.

A note on this clone: The observed sequence ends 3 residues before the CDR3 terminus, with the missing tail filled in from the germline J gene. This sequence joins TRBV18 and TRBJ2-4; D may be TRBD1 (6 bases). The germline CDR1 and CDR2 sequences are KGHSH and LQKENI. The CDR3 totals 15 residues. CDR3 DNA, as far as it was read: TGTGCCAGCTCACCTAATAACAGGGAAGGCTATGGT. Translation gives CASSPNNREGYG. The CDR3 in its entirety is CASSPNNREGYGQYF.

This clone was detected many times. Read sequence stops 3 residues before the CDR3 end, and the germline J gene provides the missing end. The chain combines TRBV13 with TRBJ2-7, with 13 positions matching TRBD2. This CDR3 contains 15 residues. Losses at the gene ends were 2 bases for V and 6 bases for J; bases not matched to a gene: 4. Germline CDR1 reads PRHDT; CDR2 reads FYEKMQ (reference sequence). The sequenced part of the CDR3 DNA is TGTGCCAGCAGCTTAAGAAGACTAGCGGGAGGCGAG. Protein sequence: CASSLRRLAGGE. The full-length CDR3 reads as CASSLRRLAGGEQYF.

With regard to this clone: With the read ending 3 residues before the CDR3 end, the germline J gene is used to fill in that end. This chain links TRBV5-1 with TRBJ1-2, with D possibly being TRBD1 (5 bases). The V gene's germline CDR1 is SGHRS and CDR2 YFSETQ. The CDR3 sequence is 14 residues long. The part of the CDR3 DNA that was read is TGCGCCAGCAGCTTGGAGGCAGGGTCCTACGAC. Its protein is CASSLEAGSYD. In full, the CDR3 reads CASSLEAGSYDYTF.

This clone appeared many times. The read terminates 3 residues before the CDR3 end, so the remaining end is supplied by the germline J gene. The chain joins TRBV20-1 to TRBJ2-7; 11 bases align to TRBD2. Germline trimming cut 5 bases from V and 3 bases from J; bases unmatched to any gene: 6. In germline, CDR1 is DFQATT, CDR2 SNEGSKA (reference sequence). This CDR3 is 14 amino acids long. The CDR3 DNA, read in part, is TGCAGTGCTGACACTAGCGGGAGCAGCTACGAG. This codes for CSADTSGSSYE. The whole CDR3 is CSADTSGSSYEQYF.

This clone was detected many times. The DNA ends 3 residues before the CDR3 does, and the rest of the CDR3 is filled in from the germline J gene. This chain links TRBV19 with TRBJ2-2, with D tentatively TRBD1 (5 bases). Germline lookup yields CDR1 LNHDA and CDR2 SQIVND (reference sequence). The CDR3 totals 12 residues. The V end lost 7 bases, the J end lost 6 bases, and 9 bases lay between the germline ends. The CDR3 here is CASNTGPGELFF. The sequenced CDR3 bases are TGTGCCAGTAATACAGGCCCCGGGGAG.

This clone was counted ten times or more. The read gets to within 3 residues of the CDR3 end, and the germline J gene fills in the rest. The chain recombines TRBV18 with TRBJ1-6; D uncertain. The CDR3 length is 15 residues. The germline V and J ends were trimmed by 3 bases and 6 bases, with 12 bases remaining between them. Germline values: CDR1 KGHSH, CDR2 LQKENI. This chain's CDR3 is CASSPDWTTNSPLHF. The CDR3 bases that were read are TGTGCCAGCTCACCGGACTGGACGACTAATTCACCC.

This clone was counted at least ten times. The read gets to within 3 residues of the CDR3 end, and the germline J gene fills in the rest. The rearrangement links TRBV13 to TRBJ2-1, with 9 positions matching TRBD2. V gave up 4 bases and J gave up 7 bases; unmatched junction bases: 11. This CDR3 is 16 amino acids long. CDR1 and CDR2 from the germline V gene are PRHDT and FYEKMQ (reference sequence). CDR3 bases read: TGTGCCAGCAGCTCATCGAGGACTAGCGCCTCAAATGAG. This gives the protein CASSSSRTSASNE. Given in full, the CDR3 is CASSSSRTSASNEQFF.

Ten or more counts support this clone. From the germline J gene comes the end of the CDR3, since the read stops 3 residues before it. The V gene is TRBV6-1, the J gene TRBJ2-3; D might be TRBD1 (7 bases). This CDR3 comprises 14 residues. Germline lookup yields CDR1 MNHNS and CDR2 SASEGT. The part of the CDR3 DNA that was read is TGTGCCAGCAGTGAAGCGGTCAGGGGGGCCACG. Amino acids: CASSEAVRGAT. The whole CDR3 is CASSEAVRGATQYF.

This clone was found many times. The CDR3 end is not reached by the read, which stops 3 residues before it; the germline J gene fills it in. The gene calls are TRBV5-6 and TRBJ2-5; TRBD2 agrees at 10 bases. The CDR3 has 15 amino acids. With 0 bases clipped from V and 4 bases from J, the junction kept 3 bases outside the gene matches. The germline gives CDR1 SGHDT, CDR2 YYEEEE. Partial CDR3 DNA: TGTGCCAGCAGCTTGGAGCGGGAGGGCCGAGAGACC. Its protein product is CASSLEREGRET. The full CDR3 protein is CASSLEREGRETQYF.

This clone was detected a few times. The sequence runs out 3 residues before the end of the CDR3; the remainder is reconstructed from the germline J gene. This chain connects TRBV7-6 to TRBJ2-7, with TRBD2 identical over 9 bases. This CDR3 spans 14 amino acids. After removal of 5 bases from V and 5 bases from J, the junction contained 7 bases not matched to a gene. Per germline, CDR1 SGHVS and CDR2 FNYEAQ. CDR3 bases read: TGTGCCAGCAGCCCGGGCTGGACTAGCGACGAG. It is translated as CASSPGWTSDE. The whole CDR3 sequence is CASSPGWTSDEQYF.

This clone was seen ten or more times. The read is 3 residues too short to cover the CDR3 end, so that end is filled in from the germline J gene. This chain connects TRBV5-8 to TRBJ1-1, with a tentative D call TRBD1 (6 bases). V was clipped by 4 bases and J by 5 bases, with 12 bases between them. Germline V gene lookup returns CDR1 SGHTS and CDR2 YDEGEE. This CDR3 spans 13 amino acids. The DNA read from the CDR3 is TGTGCCAGCAGCGCGGGGGGCGCAACTGAA. It codes for CASSAGGATE. The full CDR3 is CASSAGGATEAFF.

At least ten counts were recorded for this clone. The read ends 3 residues shy of where the CDR3 ends; the end is completed using the germline J gene. The rearrangement links TRBV19 to TRBJ2-1; 11 bases are a match to TRBD2. V dropped 5 bases and J dropped 5; count of bases not matched to a gene: 5. CDR1 LNHDA and CDR2 SQIVND come from the germline V gene (reference sequence). The CDR3 spans 15 residues. The DNA read from the CDR3 is TGTGCCAGTAGTGGTATACTAGCGGGGGACAATGAG. Its translation is CASSGILAGDNE. The full CDR3 sequence reads CASSGILAGDNEQFF.

Ten or more counts support this clone. Read sequence stops 3 residues before the CDR3 end, and the germline J gene provides the missing end. This chain joins TRBV13 and TRBJ2-1; 11 bases are shared with TRBD1. The V gene end was trimmed by 4 bases and the J gene end by 9 bases; junction bases not matched to a gene: 8. CDR1 is PRHDT and CDR2 is FYEKMQ in the germline V gene (reference sequence). This CDR3 is built from 15 residues. CDR3 bases read: TGTGCCAGCAGCTCCTCTGGACAGGGGGCTGGTGAG. It codes for CASSSSGQGAGE. The CDR3 in full is CASSSSGQGAGEQFF.

A few counts support this clone. The CDR3 end is not reached by the read, which stops 3 residues before it; the germline J gene fills it in. The gene calls are TRBV30 and TRBJ1-2, with D possibly TRBD1 on 5 matching bases. CDR3 length: 14 residues. Germline lookup yields CDR1 GTSNPN and CDR2 SVGIG (reference sequence). The CDR3 is CAWKARGYLYDYTF. CDR3 DNA, as far as it was read: TGTGCCTGGAAAGCGCGGGGGTATCTCTACGAC. Using reference TRBV30 and TRBJ1-2 for the parts outside the CDR3, the full variable domain is SQTIHQWPATLVQPVGSPLSLECTVEGTSNPNLYWYRQAAGRGLQLLFYSVGIGQISSEVPQNLSASRPQDRQFILSSKKLLLSDSGFYLCAWKARGYLYDYTFGSGTRLTVV.

In this sample, this clone turned up many times. The sequenced fragment ends 3 residues before the CDR3 boundary, so the rest is inferred from the germline J gene. The chain is built from TRBV9 and TRBJ2-5; 12 bases are shared with TRBD1. This CDR3 is 17 amino acids long. The ends lost 3 bases at V and 1 base at J; junction bases unmatched: 7. Germline V lookup: CDR1 SGDLS, CDR2 YYNGEE. The CDR3 reads CASSARGQGALQETQYF. Partial CDR3 DNA: TGTGCCAGCAGCGCGAGGGGACAGGGGGCTCTCCAAGAGACC. Filled out from reference TRBV9 and TRBJ2-5, the complete variable domain reads DSGVTQTPKHLITATGQRVTLRCSPRSGDLSVYWYQQSLDQGLQFLIQYYNGEERAKGNILERFSAQQFPDLHSELNLSSLELGDSALYFCASSARGQGALQETQYFGPGTRLLVL.

This clone has a count of ten or more. The read falls 3 residues short of the CDR3 end, and the missing part is taken from the germline J gene. The J gene is TRBJ2-3, the V gene TRBV7-8; D call uncertain. Germline CDR1 and CDR2: SGHVS and FQNEAQ. Trimming removed 2 bases from V and 7 bases from J, with 7 bases in between. The CDR3 is 12 amino acids. The CDR3 bases that were read are TGTGCCAGCAGCTTATCTGTTTATACG. Translation gives CASSLSVYT. The whole CDR3 sequence is CASSLSVYTQYF.

Remarks on this clone: The CDR3 is cut off 3 residues early in the read; its end comes from the germline J gene. The genes are TRBV2 and TRBJ2-7, with D perhaps TRBD1 (6 bases). Germline V CDR1 and CDR2: SNHLY, FYNNEI. V was cut by 7 bases and J by 2 bases, with 18 bases left in between. The CDR3 is 15 residues long. The CDR3 reads CASNAQMTGTYEQYF. The CDR3 DNA, read in part, is TGTGCCAGCAACGCCCAGATGACAGGAACCTACGAG. The variable domain in full, completed from reference TRBV2 and TRBJ2-7, reads EPEVTQTPSHQVTQMGQEVILRCVPISNHLYFYWYRQILGQKVEFLVSFYNNEISEKSEIFDDQFSVERPDGSNFTLKIRSTKLEDSAMYFCASNAQMTGTYEQYFGPGTRLTVT.

In this sample, this clone turned up many times. With the read ending 3 residues before the CDR3 end, the germline J gene is used to fill in that end. The rearrangement joins TRBV20-1 to TRBJ1-2; tentatively, D is TRBD1 (6 bases). Trimming took 6 bases from V and 6 from J, leaving 14 bases between them. The germline V gene has CDR1 DFQATT and CDR2 SNEGSKA (reference sequence). CDR3 size: 12 residues. The part of the CDR3 DNA that was read is TGCAGTGCCATTCGGGGGGCGGATGGC. Its protein product is CSAIRGADG. The CDR3 as a whole reads CSAIRGADGYTF.

This clone occurred a few times. The sequenced fragment ends 3 residues before the CDR3 boundary, so the rest is inferred from the germline J gene. V is TRBV18 and J is TRBJ1-2; the D is unclear. The CDR3 extends over 13 amino acids. Germline V gene sequence: CDR1 KGHSH, CDR2 LQKENI. The covered CDR3 bases are TGTGCCAGCTCACCGTCTACCAAAAATGAC. Residues: CASSPSTKND. The whole CDR3 protein is CASSPSTKNDYTF.

The table lists this clone with many counts. Sequencing ends 3 residues short of the CDR3 end; the germline J gene provides the rest. V is TRBV6-1 and J is TRBJ1-4, with D possibly matching TRBD1 (6 bases). Germline CDR1 and CDR2: MNHNS and SASEGT. Trimming cost V 4 bases and J 5 bases, with 14 bases left between them. This CDR3 is 15 amino acids long. CDR3 bases read: TGTGCCAGCAGTGCCAGAGGACAGAAGAATGAAAAA. Its translation is CASSARGQKNEK. The entire CDR3 sequence reads CASSARGQKNEKLFF.

This clone was counted at least ten times. The read is 3 residues too short to cover the CDR3 end, so that end is filled in from the germline J gene. This chain links TRBV19 with TRBJ2-1; possible D gene TRBD2, 5 bases. V was shortened by 3 bases and J by 7 bases, with 10 bases between the two germline ends. Germline loops: CDR1 LNHDA, CDR2 SQIVND (reference sequence). The CDR3 runs to 13 residues. CDR3 in amino acids: CASSILDWNEQFF. The CDR3 bases that were read are TGTGCCAGTAGTATTCTGGACTGGAATGAG.

Concerning this clone itself: Sequencing ends 3 residues short of the CDR3 end; the germline J gene provides the rest. The chain is built from TRBV7-6 and TRBJ1-4; 11 nucleotides align to TRBD1. Germline CDR1 SGHVS, CDR2 FNYEAQ. The CDR3 is 14 amino acids. V shed 5 bases, J shed 6 bases, and the junction held 2 bases outside the gene matches. Incomplete CDR3 DNA: TGTGCCAGCAGCCGGACAGGGGGCTATGAAAAA. Residues: CASSRTGGYEK. The CDR3 reads in full as CASSRTGGYEKLFF.